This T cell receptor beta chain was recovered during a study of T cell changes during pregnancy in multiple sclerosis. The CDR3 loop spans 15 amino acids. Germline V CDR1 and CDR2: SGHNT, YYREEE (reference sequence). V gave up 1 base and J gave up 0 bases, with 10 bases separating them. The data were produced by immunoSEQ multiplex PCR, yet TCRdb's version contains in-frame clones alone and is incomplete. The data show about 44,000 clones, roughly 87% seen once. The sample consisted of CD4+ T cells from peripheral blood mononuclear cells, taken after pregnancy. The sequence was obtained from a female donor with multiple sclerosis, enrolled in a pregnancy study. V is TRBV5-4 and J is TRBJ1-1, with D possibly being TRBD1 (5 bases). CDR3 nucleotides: TGTGCCAGCAGCTTGATGGGGCAAATGAACACTGAAGCTTTCTTT. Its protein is CASSLMGQMNTEAFF.